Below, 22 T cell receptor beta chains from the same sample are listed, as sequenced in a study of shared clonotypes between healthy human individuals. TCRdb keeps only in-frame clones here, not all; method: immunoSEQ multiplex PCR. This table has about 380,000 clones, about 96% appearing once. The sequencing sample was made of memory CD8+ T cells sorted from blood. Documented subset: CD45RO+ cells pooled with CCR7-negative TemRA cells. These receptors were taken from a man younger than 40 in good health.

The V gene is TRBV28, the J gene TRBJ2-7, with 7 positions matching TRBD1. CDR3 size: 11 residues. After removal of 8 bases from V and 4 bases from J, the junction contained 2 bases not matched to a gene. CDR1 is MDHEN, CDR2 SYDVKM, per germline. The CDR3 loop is CASGTAYEQYF. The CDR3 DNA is TGTGCCAGCGGGACAGCATACGAGCAGTACTTC.

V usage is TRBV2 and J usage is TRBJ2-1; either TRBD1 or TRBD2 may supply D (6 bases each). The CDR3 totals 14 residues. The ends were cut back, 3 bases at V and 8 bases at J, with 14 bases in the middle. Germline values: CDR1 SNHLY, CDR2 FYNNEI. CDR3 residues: CASSDLGGRYEQFF. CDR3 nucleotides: TGTGCCAGCAGTGACTTGGGGGGCCGGTATGAGCAGTTCTTC.

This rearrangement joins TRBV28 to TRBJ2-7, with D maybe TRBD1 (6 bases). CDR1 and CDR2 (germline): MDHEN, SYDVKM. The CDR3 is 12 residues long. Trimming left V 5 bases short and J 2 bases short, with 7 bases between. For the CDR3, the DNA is TGTGCCAGCAGTAACAGGGCCTACGAGCAGTACTTC. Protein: CASSNRAYEQYF.

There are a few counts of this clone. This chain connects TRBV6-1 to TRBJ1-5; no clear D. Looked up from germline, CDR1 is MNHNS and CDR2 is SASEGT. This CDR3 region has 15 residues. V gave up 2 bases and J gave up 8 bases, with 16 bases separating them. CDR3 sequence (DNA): TGTGCCAGCAGTGAACTTCCGGCAGGTCGGGAGCCCCAGCATTTT. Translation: CASSELPAGREPQHF.

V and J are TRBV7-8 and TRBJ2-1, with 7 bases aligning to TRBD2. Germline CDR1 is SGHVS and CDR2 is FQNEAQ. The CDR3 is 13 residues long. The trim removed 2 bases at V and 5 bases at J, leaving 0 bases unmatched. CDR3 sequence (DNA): TGTGCCAGCAGCTTACTAGCGGACAATGAGCAGTTCTTC. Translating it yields CASSLLADNEQFF.

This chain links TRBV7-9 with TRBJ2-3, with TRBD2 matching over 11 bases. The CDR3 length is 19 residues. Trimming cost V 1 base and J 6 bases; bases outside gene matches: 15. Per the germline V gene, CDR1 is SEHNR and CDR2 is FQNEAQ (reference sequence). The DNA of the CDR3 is TGTGCCAGCAGCTTAGGTAGATCTGGAACTAGCGGGAGTTGGGATACGCAGTATTTT. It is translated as CASSLGRSGTSGSWDTQYF.

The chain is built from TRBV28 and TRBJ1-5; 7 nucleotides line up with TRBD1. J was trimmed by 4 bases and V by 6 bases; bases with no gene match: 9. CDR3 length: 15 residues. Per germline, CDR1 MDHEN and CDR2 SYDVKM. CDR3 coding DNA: TGTGCCAGCAGACATACGGGCAGGGGGAATCAGCCCCAGCATTTT. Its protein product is CASRHTGRGNQPQHF.

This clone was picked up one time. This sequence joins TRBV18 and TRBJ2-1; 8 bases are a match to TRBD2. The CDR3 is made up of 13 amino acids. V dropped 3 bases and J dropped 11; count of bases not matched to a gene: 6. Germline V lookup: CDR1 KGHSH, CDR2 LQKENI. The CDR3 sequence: CASSPTSEMQQFF. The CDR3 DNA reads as TGTGCCAGCTCACCGACTAGCGAAATGCAGCAGTTCTTC. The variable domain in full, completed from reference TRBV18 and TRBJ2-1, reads NAGVMQNPRHLVRRRGQEARLRCSPMKGHSHVYWYRQLPEEGLKFMVYLQKENIIDESGMPKERFSAEFPKEGPSILRIQQVVRGDSAAYFCASSPTSEMQQFFGPGTRLTVL.

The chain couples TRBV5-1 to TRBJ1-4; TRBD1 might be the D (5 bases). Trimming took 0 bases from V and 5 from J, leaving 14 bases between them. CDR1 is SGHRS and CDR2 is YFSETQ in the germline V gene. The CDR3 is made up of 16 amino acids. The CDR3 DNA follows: TGCGCCAGCAGCTTGGATCTTAACAGGCCAAATGAAAAACTGTTTTTT. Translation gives CASSLDLNRPNEKLFF. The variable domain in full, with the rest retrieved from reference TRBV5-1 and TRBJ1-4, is KAGVTQTPRYLIKTRGQQVTLSCSPISGHRSVSWYQQTPGQGLQFLFEYFSETQRNKGNFPGRFSGRQFSNSRSEMNVSTLELGDSALYLCASSLDLNRPNEKLFFGSGTQLSVL.

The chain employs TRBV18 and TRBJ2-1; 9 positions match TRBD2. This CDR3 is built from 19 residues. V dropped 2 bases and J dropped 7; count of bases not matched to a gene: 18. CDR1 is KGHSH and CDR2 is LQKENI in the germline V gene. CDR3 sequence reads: CASSPFPDLLSGRRNEQFF. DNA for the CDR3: TGTGCCAGCTCACCATTCCCCGACCTACTTAGCGGGAGACGGAATGAGCAGTTCTTC.

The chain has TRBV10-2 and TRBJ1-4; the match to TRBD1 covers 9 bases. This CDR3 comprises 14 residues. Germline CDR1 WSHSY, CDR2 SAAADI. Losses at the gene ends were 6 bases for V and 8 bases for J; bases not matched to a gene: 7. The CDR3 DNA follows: TGCGCCAGCAGCCGGACAGGGGCGCAAGAAAAACTGTTTTTT. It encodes CASSRTGAQEKLFF.

CDR3 nucleotide sequence: TGTGCCAGCAGCCCAGACGAGCCGACTGGACTGGGGGAGCAGTACTTC. This translates into CASSPDEPTGLGEQYF. The chain employs TRBV11-1 and TRBJ2-7; D is possibly TRBD2 (5 bases). CDR1 and CDR2 from the germline V gene are SGHAT and FQDESV (reference sequence). The CDR3 length is 16 residues. Trimming took off 5 bases at V and 7 bases at J, with 24 bases between the two ends.

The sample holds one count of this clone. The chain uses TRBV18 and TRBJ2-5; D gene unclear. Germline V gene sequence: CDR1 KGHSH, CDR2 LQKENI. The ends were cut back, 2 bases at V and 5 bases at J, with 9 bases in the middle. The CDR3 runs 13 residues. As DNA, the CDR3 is TGTGCCAGCTCACCAGCGTCTGTGGAGACCCAGTACTTC. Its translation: CASSPASVETQYF.

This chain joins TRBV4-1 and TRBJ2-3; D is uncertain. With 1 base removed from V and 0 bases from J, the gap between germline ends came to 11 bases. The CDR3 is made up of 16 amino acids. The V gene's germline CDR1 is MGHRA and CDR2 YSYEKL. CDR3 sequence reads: CASSQGIGSSTDTQYF. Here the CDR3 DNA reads TGCGCCAGCAGCCAAGGGATCGGCTCCAGCACAGATACGCAGTATTTT.

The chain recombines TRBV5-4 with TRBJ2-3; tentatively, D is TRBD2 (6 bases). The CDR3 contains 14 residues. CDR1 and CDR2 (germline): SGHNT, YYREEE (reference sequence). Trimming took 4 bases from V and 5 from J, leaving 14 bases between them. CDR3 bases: TGTGCCAGCAGCCAGACTAGAAGGGAAGATACGCAGTATTTT. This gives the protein CASSQTRREDTQYF. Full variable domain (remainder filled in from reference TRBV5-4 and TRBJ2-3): ETGVTQSPTHLIKTRGQQVTLRCSSQSGHNTVSWYQQALGQGPQFIFQYYREEENGRGNFPPRFSGLQFPNYSSELNVNALELDDSALYLCASSQTRREDTQYFGPGTRLTVL.

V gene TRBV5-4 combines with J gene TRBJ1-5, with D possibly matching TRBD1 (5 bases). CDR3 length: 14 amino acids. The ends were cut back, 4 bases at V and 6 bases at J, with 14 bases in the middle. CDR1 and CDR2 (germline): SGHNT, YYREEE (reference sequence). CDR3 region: CASSPGGVFQPQHF. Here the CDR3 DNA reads TGTGCCAGCAGCCCGGGGGGGGTGTTTCAGCCCCAGCATTTT.

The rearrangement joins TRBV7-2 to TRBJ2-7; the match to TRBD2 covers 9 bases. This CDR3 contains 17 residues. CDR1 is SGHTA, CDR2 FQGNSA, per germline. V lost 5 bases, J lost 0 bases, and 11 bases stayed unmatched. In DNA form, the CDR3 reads TGTGCCAGCAGCCGGTGGGCGCTAGCGGGAAACTCCTACGAGCAGTACTTC. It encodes CASSRWALAGNSYEQYF.

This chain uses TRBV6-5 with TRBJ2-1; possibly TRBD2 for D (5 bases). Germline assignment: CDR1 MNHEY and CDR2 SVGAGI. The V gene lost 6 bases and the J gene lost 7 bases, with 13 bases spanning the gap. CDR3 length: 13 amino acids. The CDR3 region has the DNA TGTGCCAGCAGAGCTGACTACATTAATGAGCAGTTCTTC. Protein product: CASRADYINEQFF.

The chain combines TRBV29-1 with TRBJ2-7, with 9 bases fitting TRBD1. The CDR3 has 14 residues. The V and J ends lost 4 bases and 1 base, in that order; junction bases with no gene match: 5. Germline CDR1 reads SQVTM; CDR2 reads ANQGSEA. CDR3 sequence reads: CSVAGDRESYEQYF. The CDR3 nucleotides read TGCAGCGTTGCAGGGGACAGGGAGTCCTACGAGCAGTACTTC.

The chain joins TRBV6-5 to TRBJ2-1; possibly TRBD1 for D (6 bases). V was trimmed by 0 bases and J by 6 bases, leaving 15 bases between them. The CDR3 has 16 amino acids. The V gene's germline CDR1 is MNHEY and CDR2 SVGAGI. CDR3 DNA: TGTGCCAGCAGTTACTCTGGGGGCGGTTGGGGCAATGAGCAGTTCTTC. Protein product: CASSYSGGGWGNEQFF.

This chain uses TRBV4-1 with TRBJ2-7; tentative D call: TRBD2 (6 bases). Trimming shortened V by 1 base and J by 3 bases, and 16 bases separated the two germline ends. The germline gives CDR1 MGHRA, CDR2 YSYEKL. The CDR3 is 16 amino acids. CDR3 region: CASSQVHGSFGYEQYF. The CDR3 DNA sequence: TGCGCCAGCAGCCAAGTACACGGGAGTTTTGGCTACGAGCAGTACTTC.

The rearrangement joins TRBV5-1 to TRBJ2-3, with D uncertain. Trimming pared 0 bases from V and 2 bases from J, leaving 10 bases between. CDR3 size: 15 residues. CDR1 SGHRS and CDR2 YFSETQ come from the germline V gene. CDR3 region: CASSLAHRPTDTQYF. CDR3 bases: TGCGCCAGCAGCTTGGCGCACAGACCCACAGATACGCAGTATTTT. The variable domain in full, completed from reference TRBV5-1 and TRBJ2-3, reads KAGVTQTPRYLIKTRGQQVTLSCSPISGHRSVSWYQQTPGQGLQFLFEYFSETQRNKGNFPGRFSGRQFSNSRSEMNVSTLELGDSALYLCASSLAHRPTDTQYFGPGTRLTVL.